The 17 T cell receptor beta chains listed next were all sequenced from one sample in a study of T cells in Graves' hyperthyroidism and ophthalmopathy. RNA transcripts were the template for amplifying TCR beta CDR3 regions. During a first-round RT-PCR of the TCR CDR3, the HTBI primer set was used. One entry per CDR3 protein results from TCRdb running MiXCR on the multiplex PCR reads. The sample carries 300,000 to 450,000 distinct CDR3 sequences, roughly 13% recorded once. The material sequenced was blood. The receptors were gathered from an older woman with Graves' hyperthyroidism.

This clonotype was seen more than once but under ten times. This sequence joins TRBV7-9 and TRBJ2-1; 7 bases are shared with TRBD2. J gave up 0 bases and V 3 bases, and 14 bases lay outside the gene matches. CDR1 and CDR2 from the germline V gene are SEHNR and FQNEAQ (reference sequence). The CDR3 spans 19 residues. The CDR3: CASSFKVGSGALSYNEQFF. The CDR3 region has the DNA TGTGCCAGCAGCTTTAAGGTTGGGAGCGGGGCCCTCTCCTACAATGAGCAGTTCTTC.

Ten or more counts support this clonotype. The rearrangement links TRBV7-8 to TRBJ2-4; TRBD1 might be the D (6 bases). Trimming took off 3 bases at V and 0 bases at J, with 12 bases between the two ends. CDR3 size: 16 residues. Germline V lookup: CDR1 SGHVS, CDR2 FQNEAQ. CDR3 in DNA: TGTGCCAGCAGCTTGTTGACAGGTCTAGCCAAAAACATTCAGTACTTC. The encoded protein is CASSLLTGLAKNIQYF.

At least ten counts were recorded for this clonotype. This chain joins TRBV10-3 and TRBJ2-5, with D tentatively TRBD1 (5 bases). V lost 7 bases, J lost 3 bases, and 12 bases lay in between. In germline, CDR1 is ENHRY, CDR2 SYGVKD. The CDR3 totals 13 residues. The CDR3 region is CAIKEPGKETQYF. CDR3 nucleotides: TGTGCCATCAAGGAACCAGGGAAAGAGACCCAGTACTTC.

Many counts were recorded for this clonotype. The chain has TRBV7-8 and TRBJ2-7; 8 bases line up with TRBD2. Looked up from germline, CDR1 is SGHVS and CDR2 is FQNEAQ. With V trimmed by 4 bases and J by 6 bases, 20 bases remained unmatched. This CDR3 is built from 18 residues. In nucleotides, the CDR3 is TGTGCCAGCAGCTCCAGGCGGTTCGTTGCGGGAGGCCGAGGCGAGCAGTACTTC. Its protein product is CASSSRRFVAGGRGEQYF.

This clonotype showed up many times. The CDR3 protein is CAWIEGDEQFF. The CDR3 nucleotides read TGTGCCTGGATAGAAGGGGATGAGCAGTTCTTC. The chain combines TRBV30 with TRBJ2-1; TRBD1 might be the D (5 bases). The germline V gene encodes CDR1 GTSNPN and CDR2 SVGIG (reference sequence). The CDR3 is 11 residues long. The germline V and J ends were trimmed by 4 bases and 8 bases, with 9 bases remaining between them.

This clonotype came up a few times. J is TRBJ1-5 and V is TRBV7-2; D remains unclear. V was shortened by 2 bases and J by 11 bases, with 10 bases between the two germline ends. Germline CDR1 SGHTA, CDR2 FQGNSA. The CDR3 loop spans 12 amino acids. In DNA, the CDR3 is TGTGCCAGCAGCTTAATGGGGTCCTCCCAGCATTTT. The encoded protein is CASSLMGSSQHF.

This clonotype was recorded at least ten times. This rearrangement joins TRBV5-1 to TRBJ1-1; no definite D call. Germline V gene lookup returns CDR1 SGHRS and CDR2 YFSETQ. The CDR3 runs to 12 residues. The V gene lost 0 bases and the J gene lost 3 bases, with 3 bases spanning the gap. The CDR3 here is CASSLAYTEAFF. The CDR3 DNA reads as TGCGCCAGCAGCTTGGCATACACTGAAGCTTTCTTT.

This clonotype has a handful of counts. The gene calls are TRBV24-1 and TRBJ1-5, with D perhaps matching TRBD1 (6 bases). CDR3 length: 15 residues. CDR1 is KGHDR and CDR2 is SFDVKD in the germline V gene. Trimming left V 4 bases short and J 2 bases short, with 11 bases between. CDR3 protein: CATSEQGEGNQPQHF. The CDR3 coding sequence is TGTGCCACCAGTGAACAGGGTGAAGGCAATCAGCCCCAGCATTTT.

This clonotype was observed a few times. The V and J genes are TRBV5-8 and TRBJ1-6; no definite D call. The CDR3 totals 14 residues. Deletions cut 3 bases from V and 8 bases from J, with 12 bases between. Germline loops: CDR1 SGHTS, CDR2 YDEGEE. The CDR3 bases are TGTGCCAGCAGCTCCCTCTCTGTCTATTCACCCCTCCACTTT. Translating gives CASSSLSVYSPLHF.

This clonotype has ten or more counts. The gene calls are TRBV24-1 and TRBJ2-5; the match to TRBD1 covers 12 bases. Germline CDR1 reads KGHDR; CDR2 reads SFDVKD. CDR3 length equals 16 residues. The V and J ends lost 4 bases and 0 bases, in that order; junction bases with no gene match: 2. Here the CDR3 DNA reads TGTGCCACCAGTGACCGGGACAGGGGGCACCAAGAGACCCAGTACTTC. Translated: CATSDRDRGHQETQYF.

This clonotype showed up many times. The rearrangement links TRBV12-5 to TRBJ2-7; no clear D gene. The ends were cut back, 5 bases at V and 5 bases at J, with 13 bases in the middle. This CDR3 comprises 13 residues. CDR1 is LGHNT, CDR2 FRNRAP, per germline. Here the CDR3 DNA reads TGTGCTAGTGGTCCACCCCTCCAAAACGAGCAGTACTTC. This encodes CASGPPLQNEQYF.

This clonotype was counted many times. V usage is TRBV4-1 and J usage is TRBJ2-7; D is uncertain. V was cut by 1 base and J by 2 bases, with 9 bases left in between. This CDR3 region has 14 residues. CDR1 is MGHRA and CDR2 is YSYEKL in the germline V gene. CDR3 in DNA: TGCGCCAGCAGCCAAGGGGCGAGAACCTACGAGCAGTACTTC. Its translation is CASSQGARTYEQYF.

This clonotype was counted only a few times. The rearrangement uses TRBV4-1 and TRBJ2-6; 7 nucleotides match TRBD1. From germline, CDR1 is MGHRA and CDR2 YSYEKL. V trimming: 2 bases; J trimming: 2 bases; junction bases outside the gene matches: 6. The CDR3 consists of 17 residues. CDR3 bases: TGCGCCAGCAGCCAACGGCCGACAGGGACTGGGGCCAACGTCCTGACTTTC. This codes for CASSQRPTGTGANVLTF.

This clonotype was observed many times. This chain joins TRBV3-1 and TRBJ2-1, with D hard to call. The CDR3 has 15 amino acids. Trimming shortened V by 8 bases and J by 0 bases, and 14 bases separated the two germline ends. Germline V gene sequence: CDR1 LGHDT, CDR2 YNNKEL (reference sequence). CDR3 sequence reads: CASARRTASYNEQFF. In DNA form, the CDR3 reads TGTGCCAGCGCCCGGCGGACGGCCTCCTACAATGAGCAGTTCTTC.

The sample holds a few counts of this clonotype. The chain uses TRBV6-1 and TRBJ1-2; TRBD1 matches at 12 bases. The CDR3 spans 13 residues. Germline V lookup: CDR1 MNHNS, CDR2 SASEGT. J gave up 9 bases and V 6 bases, and 5 bases lay outside the gene matches. CDR3 sequence: CASREGQGASYTF. CDR3 sequence (DNA): TGTGCCAGCAGGGAGGGACAGGGGGCAAGCTACACCTTC.

The J gene is TRBJ2-4, the V gene TRBV24-1; 9 bases match TRBD1. Trimming cost V 2 bases and J 15 bases; bases outside gene matches: 4. The CDR3 runs 12 residues. Germline lookup yields CDR1 KGHDR and CDR2 SFDVKD. The CDR3 here is CATSDSRDRVYF. The CDR3 region has the DNA TGTGCCACCAGTGATTCCCGGGACAGGGTGTACTTC.

This clonotype appeared many times. The chain joins TRBV7-2 to TRBJ2-1; D possibly corresponds to TRBD2 (8 bases). Looked up from germline, CDR1 is SGHTA and CDR2 is FQGNSA. There are 15 residues in the CDR3. V was clipped by 7 bases and J by 4 bases, with 17 bases between them. CDR3 residues: CASTLSGTVYNEQFF. The CDR3 DNA reads TGTGCCAGCACCCTTAGCGGGACAGTTTACAATGAGCAGTTCTTC.